A selection of T cell receptor beta chains follows, all from one sample in a study of cytomegalovirus exposure and HLA in healthy donors. Some clones are missing from TCRdb's copy, which holds only in-frame ones; the method was immunoSEQ multiplex PCR. The table includes about 65,000 clones, approximately 82% detected once. Sequencing input: PBMCs. The receptors originated from a girl between 5 and 17 years old in good health and CMV-seropositive. CDR3s leave out the opening cysteine and the closing phenylalanine or tryptophan.

CDR3: ASSELISVAEQY
V: TRBV6-1
J: TRBJ2-7

CDR3: ASSRSWGGNQPQH
V: TRBV6-1
J: TRBJ1-5

CDR3: ASSFDSGAGETQY
V: TRBV2
J: TRBJ2-5

CDR3: AIRGPGGIYEQY
V: TRBV10-3
J: TRBJ2-7

CDR3: ASSSSGLQETQY
V: TRBV6-6
J: TRBJ2-5

CDR3: ASSEGLMTGHEQY
V: TRBV25-1
J: NA

CDR3: ASSHWNRGNEKLF
V: TRBV5-4
J: TRBJ1-4

CDR3: EGQLNYGYT
V: TRBV6-1
J: TRBJ1-2

CDR3: ASSFSGGLYEQY
V: TRBV7-8
J: TRBJ2-7

CDR3: ASTRHGPAISYGYT
V: TRBV28
J: TRBJ1-2

CDR3: ASSLPRQGQYNYEQY
V: TRBV23-1
J: TRBJ2-7

CDR3: ASSLDRQETQY
V: TRBV5-1
J: TRBJ2-5

CDR3: ASSLTSTGELF
V: TRBV5-1
J: TRBJ2-2

CDR3: ASTVDGTGNNSPLH
V: TRBV7-9
J: TRBJ1-6

CDR3: SVEEGQGYTEAF
V: TRBV29-1
J: TRBJ1-1

CDR3: ASRGLVSSGTPRGNSPLH
V: TRBV4-1
J: TRBJ1-6

CDR3: ASSSHQGAGANVLT
V: TRBV7-2
J: TRBJ2-6

CDR3: ASSLYQGGYT
V: TRBV28
J: TRBJ1-2

CDR3: ASSHIQGILGTDTQY
V: TRBV5-4
J: TRBJ2-3

CDR3: ASSGTGTGGIDEQF
V: TRBV9
J: TRBJ2-1

CDR3: ASSLGQGGEAF
V: TRBV28
J: TRBJ1-1

CDR3: ASSSRTTLSAYEQY
V: TRBV5-4
J: TRBJ2-7

CDR3: ASSKIRGGADTQY
V: TRBV2
J: TRBJ2-3

CDR3: ASSVEGTRDETQY
V: TRBV9
J: TRBJ2-5

CDR3: ASSLTVNTEAF
V: TRBV2
J: TRBJ1-1

CDR3: ASSPNRQGRYEQY
V: TRBV18
J: TRBJ2-7

CDR3: ASSPTGIGPTDTQY
V: TRBV5-4
J: TRBJ2-3

CDR3: ASSQDRGRQGNTIY
V: TRBV5-1
J: TRBJ1-3

CDR3: ASSLTPGQTNEKLF
V: TRBV11-2
J: TRBJ1-4

CDR3: AWSVLRGLANYGYT
V: TRBV30
J: TRBJ1-2

CDR3: SVGPSRGTYEQY
V: TRBV29-1
J: TRBJ2-7

CDR3: ASNPAGTGFSGNTIY
V: TRBV28
J: TRBJ1-3

CDR3: ASSAWRESASDTQY
V: TRBV2
J: TRBJ2-3

CDR3: ALSGQANYGYT
V: TRBV30
J: TRBJ1-2

CDR3: AIRTAPTDTQY
V: TRBV6-1
J: TRBJ2-3

CDR3: AQQGAGGNTIY
V: TRBV30
J: TRBJ1-3

CDR3: ASSQGGRGRNSYEQY
V: TRBV4-1
J: TRBJ2-7